Below, 26 T cell receptor beta chains from the same sample are listed, as sequenced in a study of cytomegalovirus exposure and HLA in healthy donors. This PCR relied on a set of 60 Vbeta primers and 13 Jbeta primers. Sequenced by immunoSEQ multiplex PCR; TCRdb stores in-frame clones only, minus some. The sample yields over 150,000 clones, approximately 80% seen once. Sequenced material: PBMCs. The receptors derive from a male donor in good health and CMV-seropositive.

The chain couples TRBV2 to TRBJ1-5, with D unresolved. The CDR3 is 14 residues long. The V gene lost 6 bases and the J gene lost 0 bases, with 9 bases spanning the gap. CDR1 and CDR2 from the germline V gene are SNHLY and FYNNEI. DNA of the CDR3: TGTGCCAGCAGGACTGACTTTAGCAATCAGCCCCAGCATTTT. Its protein product is CASRTDFSNQPQHF.

The rearrangement uses TRBV28 and TRBJ2-1; the D is unclear. This CDR3 contains 14 residues. Per the germline V gene, CDR1 is MDHEN and CDR2 is SYDVKM. Between the trimmed V and J ends, which lost 5 bases and 1 base, there was a span of 9 bases. In DNA form, the CDR3 reads TGTGCCAGCAGTCCAATCAGGTCCTACAATGAGCAGTTCTTC. Translation: CASSPIRSYNEQFF.

The V and J genes are TRBV19 and TRBJ2-5, with D tentatively TRBD2 (5 bases). The end of the DNA is better explained by TRBJ2-7, so the J call may be wrong. The V gene's germline CDR1 is LNHDA and CDR2 SQIVND (reference sequence). The CDR3 sequence is 14 residues long. CDR3 sequence: CASTINMGGGEQYF. CDR3 sequence (DNA): TGTGCCAGTACCATTAACATGGGTGGAGGCGAGCAGTACTTC.

The rearrangement links TRBV6-5 to TRBJ2-5, with TRBD2 matching over 7 bases. The germline V gene encodes CDR1 MNHEY and CDR2 SVGAGI. The trim removed 1 base at V and 3 bases at J, leaving 5 bases unmatched. The CDR3 extends over 15 amino acids. CDR3 amino acids: CASSYYGTTKETQYF. Written as DNA, the CDR3 is TGTGCCAGCAGTTACTACGGGACTACCAAAGAGACCCAGTACTTC.

The chain carries TRBV23-1 and TRBJ1-2; 8 bases line up with TRBD1. TRBV23-1 is an ORF, and what it does is uncertain. J gave up 1 base and V 2 bases, and 9 bases lay outside the gene matches. This CDR3 spans 17 amino acids. The CDR3 protein is CASSQQGASPVNYGYTF. The CDR3 coding sequence is TGCGCCAGCAGTCAACAGGGGGCCTCACCGGTTAACTATGGCTACACCTTC.

This chain links TRBV27 with TRBJ2-5; D is ambiguous. Germline CDR1 is MNHEY and CDR2 is SMNVEV (reference sequence). Trimming removed 6 bases at V and 5 bases at J, with 10 bases between. The CDR3 contains 12 residues. CDR3 region: CASSAAGETQYF. CDR3 sequence (DNA): TGTGCCAGCAGCGCCGCCGGGGAGACCCAGTACTTC.

V and J are TRBV7-7 and TRBJ1-1; no reliable D call. CDR3 length: 14 residues. Germline-derived CDR1 and CDR2 are SSHAT and FNYEAQ (reference sequence). Trimming shortened V by 0 bases and J by 4 bases, and 9 bases separated the two germline ends. The CDR3 reads CASSLAPGSTEAFF. The CDR3 region has the DNA TGTGCCAGCAGCTTAGCGCCAGGAAGCACTGAAGCTTTCTTT. Looking up the rest from reference TRBV7-7 and TRBJ1-1 gives the full variable domain: GAGVSQSPRYKVTKRGQDVTLRCDPISSHATLYWYQQALGQGPEFLTYFNYEAQPDKSGLPSDRFSAERPEGSISTLTIQRTEQRDSAMYRCASSLAPGSTEAFFGQGTRLTVV.

The CDR3 spells CASSFYPETLPDTQYF. The CDR3 DNA is TGTGCCAGCAGCTTTTACCCGGAGACCCTTCCAGATACGCAGTATTTT. This sequence joins TRBV5-6 and TRBJ2-3; no reliable D call. V was pared by 2 bases and J by 4 bases, with 17 bases between. Germline V gene sequence: CDR1 SGHDT, CDR2 YYEEEE. The CDR3 spans 16 residues.

The J gene is TRBJ2-5, the V gene TRBV7-9, with D maybe TRBD1 (5 bases). Germline V lookup: CDR1 SEHNR, CDR2 FQNEAQ (reference sequence). This CDR3 has 15 residues. V was clipped by 1 base and J by 3 bases, with 12 bases between them. The CDR3 DNA is TGTGCCAGCAGCTTAGGACAGAGACAAGAAGAGACCCAGTACTTC. Protein product: CASSLGQRQEETQYF.

The J gene is TRBJ2-3, the V gene TRBV15, with 9 bases lining up with TRBD2. V lost 5 bases and J lost 3; bases outside the gene matches: 15. This CDR3 comprises 18 residues. CDR1 and CDR2 (germline): LNHNV, YYDKDF (reference sequence). The CDR3 here is CATSRVPVRLAATDTQYF. The CDR3, as DNA: TGTGCCACCAGCCGAGTACCTGTTAGACTAGCGGCTACAGATACGCAGTATTTT.

The chain has TRBV10-3 and TRBJ2-7; D ambiguous. The germline V and J ends were trimmed by 3 bases and 0 bases, with 3 bases remaining between them. Germline loops: CDR1 ENHRY, CDR2 SYGVKD. This CDR3 is built from 12 residues. The CDR3: CAISELSYEQYF. The CDR3 DNA reads TGTGCCATCAGTGAACTCTCCTACGAGCAGTACTTC.

The rearrangement uses TRBV21-1 and TRBJ2-1; the table's D call TRBD1 went unverified against the DNA. TRBV21-1 is described as a pseudogene. The CDR3 totals 15 residues. Written as DNA, the CDR3 is TGTGCCAGCAGCAAAGAACGGACAGCCTACAATGAGCAGTTCTTC. It codes for CASSKERTAYNEQFF.

The J gene is TRBJ2-3, the V gene TRBV19; D not certain. The V end lost 3 bases, the J end lost 0 bases, and 10 bases lay between the germline ends. CDR1 and CDR2 from the germline V gene are LNHDA and SQIVND (reference sequence). The CDR3 is 15 amino acids. The CDR3: CASSIAGSSTDTQYF. The CDR3 nucleotides are TGTGCCAGTAGTATTGCAGGTTCTAGCACAGATACGCAGTATTTT.

The chain has TRBV19 and TRBJ2-3; the D is unclear. CDR1 LNHDA and CDR2 SQIVND come from the germline V gene (reference sequence). Trimming stripped 3 bases from V and 1 base from J, with 8 bases between. The CDR3 covers 14 residues. The CDR3 coding sequence is TGTGCCAGTAGTATCATCCAGGGCACAGATACGCAGTATTTT. Residues: CASSIIQGTDTQYF.

The V and J genes are TRBV30 and TRBJ2-1; 11 positions agree with TRBD2. V lost 2 bases, J lost 1 base, and 13 bases stayed unmatched. CDR1 and CDR2 (germline): GTSNPN, SVGIG (reference sequence). There are 19 residues in the CDR3. The CDR3 sequence is CAWSPRLAGYLLSYNEQFF. In DNA form, the CDR3 reads TGTGCCTGGAGTCCGCGACTAGCGGGGTACCTTCTTTCCTACAATGAGCAGTTCTTC. The full variable domain, with the rest looked up from reference TRBV30 and TRBJ2-1, is SQTIHQWPATLVQPVGSPLSLECTVEGTSNPNLYWYRQAAGRGLQLLFYSVGIGQISSEVPQNLSASRPQDRQFILSSKKLLLSDSGFYLCAWSPRLAGYLLSYNEQFFGPGTRLTVL.

The chain combines TRBV7-6 with TRBJ2-5, with TRBD1 identical over 7 bases. CDR1 is SGHVS, CDR2 FNYEAQ, per germline. The J segment lost 4 bases and the V segment lost 5 bases, leaving 4 bases of the junction unmatched. CDR3 length equals 13 residues. The CDR3 here is CASSLRDRETQYF. Written as DNA, the CDR3 is TGTGCCAGCAGCCTCCGGGACAGAGAGACCCAGTACTTC.

This clone was seen a few times. CDR3 nucleotides: TGTGCCAGCAGTCGATCGGGACAGGGAATCTACGAGCAGTACTTC. The encoded protein is CASSRSGQGIYEQYF. This chain joins TRBV6-1 and TRBJ2-7, with 9 bases aligning to TRBD1. The J segment lost 3 bases and the V segment lost 5 bases, leaving 8 bases of the junction unmatched. In germline, CDR1 is MNHNS, CDR2 SASEGT. This CDR3 contains 15 residues.

The rearrangement links TRBV2 to TRBJ2-5; D uncertain. Germline CDR1 SNHLY, CDR2 FYNNEI. V lost 6 bases and J 4 bases, leaving 9 bases between the germline ends. The CDR3 spans 12 residues. CDR3 sequence (DNA): TGTGCCAGCAGAGAATCCTTAGAGACCCAGTACTTC. It translates to CASRESLETQYF.

The chain carries TRBV30 and TRBJ1-1; TRBD1 agrees at 7 bases. This CDR3 is built from 15 residues. From germline, CDR1 is GTSNPN and CDR2 SVGIG (reference sequence). The V and J ends lost 1 base and 1 base, in that order; junction bases with no gene match: 6. DNA of the CDR3: TGTGCCTGGAGTGGACAGGGTTATCGGAACACTGAAGCTTTCTTT. Its translation is CAWSGQGYRNTEAFF. The entire variable domain, with the rest obtained from reference TRBV30 and TRBJ1-1, is as follows: SQTIHQWPATLVQPVGSPLSLECTVEGTSNPNLYWYRQAAGRGLQLLFYSVGIGQISSEVPQNLSASRPQDRQFILSSKKLLLSDSGFYLCAWSGQGYRNTEAFFGQGTRLTVV.

The CDR3 DNA follows: TGCGCCAGCAGCTTGGGAGACAGTTCTCGTTCCTATGGCTACACCTTC. It translates to CASSLGDSSRSYGYTF. The rearrangement uses TRBV5-1 and TRBJ1-2; D possibly corresponds to TRBD1 (5 bases). The CDR3 has 16 amino acids. Trimming took off 0 bases at V and 4 bases at J, with 16 bases between the two ends. Germline values: CDR1 SGHRS, CDR2 YFSETQ. The variable domain in full, with the rest retrieved from reference TRBV5-1 and TRBJ1-2, is KAGVTQTPRYLIKTRGQQVTLSCSPISGHRSVSWYQQTPGQGLQFLFEYFSETQRNKGNFPGRFSGRQFSNSRSEMNVSTLELGDSALYLCASSLGDSSRSYGYTFGSGTRLTVV.

V usage is TRBV6-1 and J usage is TRBJ2-5, with a tentative D call TRBD2 (5 bases). The CDR3 sequence is 13 residues long. Germline loops: CDR1 MNHNS, CDR2 SASEGT. For the CDR3, the DNA is TGTGCAGCTCTAGCTGAGTACCAAGAGACCCAGTACTTC. As protein: CAALAEYQETQYF.

In its sample, this clone was seen once. The chain combines TRBV7-2 with TRBJ1-5, with 8 bases matching TRBD1. Germline CDR1 SGHTA, CDR2 FQGNSA. This CDR3 region has 13 residues. Trimming cost V 3 bases and J 7 bases; bases outside gene matches: 2. The CDR3 bases are TGTGCCAGCAGCTTCCAGGGGGCACAGCCCCAGCATTTT. This codes for CASSFQGAQPQHF.

The chain recombines TRBV27 with TRBJ2-2; weak D call: TRBD2 (5 bases). The germline CDR1 and CDR2 sequences are MNHEY and SMNVEV (reference sequence). The germline V and J ends were trimmed by 5 bases and 6 bases, with 13 bases remaining between them. The length of the CDR3 is 14 residues. The CDR3 nucleotides are TGTGCCAGCAGTAACTCTTGGGGAGCCGGGGAGCTGTTTTTT. Translating gives CASSNSWGAGELFF.

The gene calls are TRBV28 and TRBJ1-2; D is unresolved. CDR3 length equals 12 residues. V dropped 7 bases and J dropped 3 bases, with 9 bases sitting between them. Germline CDR1 MDHEN, CDR2 SYDVKM. The CDR3 bases are TGTGCCAGCACCGAGCGGCACTATGGCTACACCTTC. Its translation: CASTERHYGYTF.

The rearrangement joins TRBV5-6 to TRBJ1-5; D is perhaps TRBD1 (6 bases). Germline assignment: CDR1 SGHDT and CDR2 YYEEEE. The CDR3 covers 14 residues. V was cut by 2 bases and J by 5 bases, with 11 bases left in between. The CDR3 nucleotides read TGTGCCAGCAGCTTCAGGGGCCCCTATCAGCCCCAGCATTTT. Protein: CASSFRGPYQPQHF.

This CDR3 is CASSSYTDGGAKGYTF. As DNA, the CDR3 is TGTGCCAGCAGCTCCTACACGGACGGGGGAGCGAAAGGCTACACCTTC. This chain connects TRBV5-6 to TRBJ1-2, with a weak D call TRBD1 (5 bases). The germline V and J ends were trimmed by 3 bases and 8 bases, with 23 bases remaining between them. The germline V gene has CDR1 SGHDT and CDR2 YYEEEE. This CDR3 is built from 16 residues.